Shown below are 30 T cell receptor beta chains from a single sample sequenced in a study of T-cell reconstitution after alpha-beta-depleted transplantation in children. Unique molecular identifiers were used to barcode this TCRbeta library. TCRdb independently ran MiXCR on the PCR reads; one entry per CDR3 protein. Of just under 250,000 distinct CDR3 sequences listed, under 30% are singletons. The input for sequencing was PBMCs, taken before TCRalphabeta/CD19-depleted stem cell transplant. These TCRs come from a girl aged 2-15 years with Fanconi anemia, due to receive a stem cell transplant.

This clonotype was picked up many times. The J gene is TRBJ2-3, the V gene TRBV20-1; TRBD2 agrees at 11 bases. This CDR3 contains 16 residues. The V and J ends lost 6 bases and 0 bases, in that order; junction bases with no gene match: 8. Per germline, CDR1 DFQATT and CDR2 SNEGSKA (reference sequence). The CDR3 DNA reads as TGCAGTGCCGGGACTAGCGGACCCCCTAGCACAGATACGCAGTATTTT. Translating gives CSAGTSGPPSTDTQYF.

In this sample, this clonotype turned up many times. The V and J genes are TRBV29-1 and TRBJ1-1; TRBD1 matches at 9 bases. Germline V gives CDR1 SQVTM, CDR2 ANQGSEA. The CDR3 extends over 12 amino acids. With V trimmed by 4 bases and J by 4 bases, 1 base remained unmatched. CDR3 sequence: CSVGTGATEAFF. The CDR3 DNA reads TGCAGCGTTGGGACAGGGGCCACTGAAGCTTTCTTT.

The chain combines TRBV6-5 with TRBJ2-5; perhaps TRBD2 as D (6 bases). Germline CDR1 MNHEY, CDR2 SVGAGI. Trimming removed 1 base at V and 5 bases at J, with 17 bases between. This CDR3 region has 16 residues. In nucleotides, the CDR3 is TGTGCCAGCAGTTACTTGGGTCGAGCGGGCCGGGAGACCCAGTACTTC. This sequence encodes CASSYLGRAGRETQYF.

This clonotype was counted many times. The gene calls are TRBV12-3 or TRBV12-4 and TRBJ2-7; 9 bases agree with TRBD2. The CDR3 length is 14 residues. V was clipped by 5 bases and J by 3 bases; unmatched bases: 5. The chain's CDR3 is CASSLSGGYYEQYF. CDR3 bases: TGTGCCAGCAGTCTCAGCGGGGGGTACTACGAGCAGTACTTC.

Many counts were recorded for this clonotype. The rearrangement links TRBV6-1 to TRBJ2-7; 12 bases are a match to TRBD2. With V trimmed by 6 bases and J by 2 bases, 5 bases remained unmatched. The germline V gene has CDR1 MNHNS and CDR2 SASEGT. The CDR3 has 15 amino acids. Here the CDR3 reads CASRLLAGGTYEQYF. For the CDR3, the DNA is TGTGCCAGCAGGCTACTAGCGGGGGGAACCTACGAGCAGTACTTC.

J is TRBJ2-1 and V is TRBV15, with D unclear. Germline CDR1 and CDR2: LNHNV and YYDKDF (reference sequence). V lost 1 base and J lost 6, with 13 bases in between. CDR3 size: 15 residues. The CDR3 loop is CATSRAEWTGNEQFF. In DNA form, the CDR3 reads TGTGCCACCAGCAGAGCCGAGTGGACGGGCAATGAGCAGTTCTTC. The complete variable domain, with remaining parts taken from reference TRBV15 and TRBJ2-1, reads DAMVIQNPRYQVTQFGKPVTLSCSQTLNHNVMYWYQQKSSQAPKLLFHYYDKDFNNEADTPDNFQSRRPNTSFCFLDIRSPGLGDTAMYLCATSRAEWTGNEQFFGPGTRLTVL.

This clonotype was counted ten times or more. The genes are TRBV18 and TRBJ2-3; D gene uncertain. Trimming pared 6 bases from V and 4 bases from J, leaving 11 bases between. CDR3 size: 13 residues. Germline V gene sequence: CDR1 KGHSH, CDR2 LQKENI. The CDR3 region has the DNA TGTGCCAGCTCGTCTACTACGGCAGATACGCAGTATTTT. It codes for CASSSTTADTQYF. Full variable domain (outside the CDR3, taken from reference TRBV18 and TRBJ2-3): NAGVMQNPRHLVRRRGQEARLRCSPMKGHSHVYWYRQLPEEGLKFMVYLQKENIIDESGMPKERFSAEFPKEGPSILRIQQVVRGDSAAYFCASSSTTADTQYFGPGTRLTVL.

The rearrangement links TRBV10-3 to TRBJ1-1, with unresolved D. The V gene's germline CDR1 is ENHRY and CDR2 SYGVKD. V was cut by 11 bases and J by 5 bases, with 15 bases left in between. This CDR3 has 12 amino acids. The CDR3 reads CAGRPDSTEAFF. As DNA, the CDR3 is TGTGCCGGCCGACCGGACTCAACTGAAGCTTTCTTT.

The DNA of the CDR3 is TGTGCCAGCAGCCGGGACTTGCTTGATACGCAGTATTTT. It specifies CASSRDLLDTQYF. The J gene is TRBJ2-3, the V gene TRBV7-9; TRBD2 might be the D (6 bases). Germline V CDR1 and CDR2: SEHNR, FQNEAQ (reference sequence). Trimming shortened V by 5 bases and J by 6 bases, and 12 bases separated the two germline ends. The CDR3 loop spans 13 amino acids.

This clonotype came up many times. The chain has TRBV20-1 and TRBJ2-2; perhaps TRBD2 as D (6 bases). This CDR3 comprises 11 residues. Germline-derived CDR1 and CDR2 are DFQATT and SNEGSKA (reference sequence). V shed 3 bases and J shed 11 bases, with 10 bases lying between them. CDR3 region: CSASTSFELFF. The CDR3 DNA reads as TGCAGTGCTAGCACTAGCTTCGAGCTGTTTTTT.

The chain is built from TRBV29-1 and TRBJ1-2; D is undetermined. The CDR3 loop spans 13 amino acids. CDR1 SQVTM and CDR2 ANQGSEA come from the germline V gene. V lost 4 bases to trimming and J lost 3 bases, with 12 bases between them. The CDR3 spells CSVVASRYYGYTF. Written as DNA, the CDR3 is TGCAGCGTTGTGGCGAGCAGGTACTATGGCTACACCTTC. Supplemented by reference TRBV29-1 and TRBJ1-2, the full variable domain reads SAVISQKPSRDICQRGTSLTIQCQVDSQVTMMFWYRQQPGQSLTLIATANQGSEATYESGFVIDKFPISRPNLTFSTLTVSNMSPEDSSIYLCSVVASRYYGYTFGSGTRLTVV.

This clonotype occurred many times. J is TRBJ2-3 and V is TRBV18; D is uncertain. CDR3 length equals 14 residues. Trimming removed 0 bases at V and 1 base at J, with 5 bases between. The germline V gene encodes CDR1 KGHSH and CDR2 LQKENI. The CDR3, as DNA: TGTGCCAGCTCACCACCGGTCGGCACAGATACGCAGTATTTT. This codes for CASSPPVGTDTQYF.

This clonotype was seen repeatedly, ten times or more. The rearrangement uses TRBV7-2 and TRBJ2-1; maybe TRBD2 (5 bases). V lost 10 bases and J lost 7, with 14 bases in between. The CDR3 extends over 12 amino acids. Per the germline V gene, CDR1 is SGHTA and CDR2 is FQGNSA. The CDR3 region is CATGTRLNEQFF. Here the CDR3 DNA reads TGTGCCACGGGCACTAGATTGAATGAGCAGTTCTTC.

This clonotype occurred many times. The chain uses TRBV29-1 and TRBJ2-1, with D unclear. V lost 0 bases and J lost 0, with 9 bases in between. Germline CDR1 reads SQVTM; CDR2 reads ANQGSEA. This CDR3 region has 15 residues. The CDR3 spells CSVEEGSLSYNEQFF. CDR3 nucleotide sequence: TGCAGCGTTGAAGAGGGCAGCCTCTCCTACAATGAGCAGTTCTTC.

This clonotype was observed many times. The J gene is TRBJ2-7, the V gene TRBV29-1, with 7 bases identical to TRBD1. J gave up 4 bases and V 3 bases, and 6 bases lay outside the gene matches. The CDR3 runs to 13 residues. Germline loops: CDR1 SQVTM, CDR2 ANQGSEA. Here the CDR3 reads CSVETGTGYEQYF. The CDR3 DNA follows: TGCAGCGTTGAGACAGGGACGGGGTACGAGCAGTACTTC.

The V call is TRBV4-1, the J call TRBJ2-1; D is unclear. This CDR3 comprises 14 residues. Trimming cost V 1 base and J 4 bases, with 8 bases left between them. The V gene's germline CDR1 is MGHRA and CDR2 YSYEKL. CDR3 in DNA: TGCGCCAGCAGCCAAGGAGGACGGTACAATGAGCAGTTCTTC. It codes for CASSQGGRYNEQFF.

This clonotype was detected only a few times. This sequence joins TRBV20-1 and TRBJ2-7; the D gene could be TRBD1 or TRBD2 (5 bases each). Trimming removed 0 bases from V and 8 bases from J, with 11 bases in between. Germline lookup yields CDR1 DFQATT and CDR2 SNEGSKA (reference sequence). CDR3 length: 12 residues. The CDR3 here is CSARERPGQQYF. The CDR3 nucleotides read TGCAGTGCTAGAGAAAGACCGGGACAGCAGTACTTC.

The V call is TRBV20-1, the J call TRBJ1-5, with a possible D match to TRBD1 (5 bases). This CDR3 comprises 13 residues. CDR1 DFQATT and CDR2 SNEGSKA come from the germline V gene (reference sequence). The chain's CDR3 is CSRGRMVNQPQHF. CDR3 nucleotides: TGCAGCCGGGGACGGATGGTAAATCAGCCCCAGCATTTT.

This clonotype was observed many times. Written as DNA, the CDR3 is TGTGCCAGCAGATTTACCGGGCACTACACTGAAGCTTTCTTT. It encodes CASRFTGHYTEAFF. The chain links TRBV12-3 or TRBV12-4 to TRBJ1-1; D gene unclear. This CDR3 has 14 amino acids. Trimming removed 6 bases from V and 3 bases from J, with 14 bases in between.

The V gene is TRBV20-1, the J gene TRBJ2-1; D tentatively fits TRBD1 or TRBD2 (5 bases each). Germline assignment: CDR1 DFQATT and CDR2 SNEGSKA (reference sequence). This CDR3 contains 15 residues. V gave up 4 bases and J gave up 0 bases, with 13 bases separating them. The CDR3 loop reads CSAMGRRFSYNEQFF. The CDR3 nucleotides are TGCAGTGCTATGGGGCGGAGGTTCTCCTACAATGAGCAGTTCTTC.

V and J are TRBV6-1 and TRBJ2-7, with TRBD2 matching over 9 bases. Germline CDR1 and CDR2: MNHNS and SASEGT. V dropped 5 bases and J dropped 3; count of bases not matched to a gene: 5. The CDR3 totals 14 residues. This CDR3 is CASSRYSGGYEQYF. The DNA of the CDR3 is TGTGCCAGCAGTCGTTATAGCGGGGGCTACGAGCAGTACTTC.

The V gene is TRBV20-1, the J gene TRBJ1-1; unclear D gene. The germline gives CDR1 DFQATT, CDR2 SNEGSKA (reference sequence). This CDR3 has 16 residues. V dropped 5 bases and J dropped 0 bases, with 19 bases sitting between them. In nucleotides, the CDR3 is TGCAGTGCTCTCGGCAGGTTCGACCCCTTGAACACTGAAGCTTTCTTT. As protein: CSALGRFDPLNTEAFF.

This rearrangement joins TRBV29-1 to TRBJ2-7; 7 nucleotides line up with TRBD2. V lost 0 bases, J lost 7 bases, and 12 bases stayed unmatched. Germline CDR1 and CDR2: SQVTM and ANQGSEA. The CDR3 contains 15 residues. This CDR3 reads CSVEDRGGGYLEQYF. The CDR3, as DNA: TGCAGCGTTGAAGACCGCGGCGGGGGTTACTTAGAGCAGTACTTC.

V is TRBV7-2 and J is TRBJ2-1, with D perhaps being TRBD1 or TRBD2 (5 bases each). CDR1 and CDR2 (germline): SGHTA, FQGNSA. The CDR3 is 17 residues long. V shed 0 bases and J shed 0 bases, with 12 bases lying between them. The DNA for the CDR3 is TGTGCCAGCAGCTTAGCTACCGGGACCCGCTCCTACAATGAGCAGTTCTTC. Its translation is CASSLATGTRSYNEQFF.

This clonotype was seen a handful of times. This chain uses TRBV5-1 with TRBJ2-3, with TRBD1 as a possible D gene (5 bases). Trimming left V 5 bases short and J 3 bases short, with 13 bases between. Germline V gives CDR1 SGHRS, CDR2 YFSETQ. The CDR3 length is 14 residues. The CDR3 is CASSPDRPTDTQYF. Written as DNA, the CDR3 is TGCGCCAGCAGTCCCGACAGACCAACAGATACGCAGTATTTT.

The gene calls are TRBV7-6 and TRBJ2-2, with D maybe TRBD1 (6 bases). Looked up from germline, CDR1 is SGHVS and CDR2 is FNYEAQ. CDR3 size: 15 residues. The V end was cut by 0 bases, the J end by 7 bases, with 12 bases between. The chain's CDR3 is CASSLALGAIGELFF. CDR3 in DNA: TGTGCCAGCAGCTTAGCGCTGGGGGCGATCGGGGAGCTGTTTTTT.

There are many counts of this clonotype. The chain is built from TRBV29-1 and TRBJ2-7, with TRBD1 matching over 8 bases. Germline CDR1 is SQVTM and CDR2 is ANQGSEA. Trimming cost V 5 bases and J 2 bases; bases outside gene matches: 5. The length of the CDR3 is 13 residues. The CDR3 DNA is TGCAGCGTTTCAGACAGGGGAACCTACGAGCAGTACTTC. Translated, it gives CSVSDRGTYEQYF.

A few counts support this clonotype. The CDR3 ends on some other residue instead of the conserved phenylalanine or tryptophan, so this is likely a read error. The CDR3 bases are TGTGCCACCAGCACTAGTGAGGGACTAGCGGGAGTCATTGCCAAAAACATTCAGTACTAC. This sequence encodes CATSTSEGLAGVIAKNIQYY. The rearrangement uses TRBV15 and TRBJ2-4; 14 bases map to TRBD2. The J segment lost 1 base and the V segment lost 4 bases, leaving 12 bases of the junction unmatched. Germline CDR1 is LNHNV and CDR2 is YYDKDF (reference sequence). The CDR3 contains 20 residues.

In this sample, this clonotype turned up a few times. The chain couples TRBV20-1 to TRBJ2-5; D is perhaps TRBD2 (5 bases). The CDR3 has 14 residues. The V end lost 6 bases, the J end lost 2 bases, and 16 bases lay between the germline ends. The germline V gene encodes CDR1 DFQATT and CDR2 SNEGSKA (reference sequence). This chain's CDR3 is CSAPRARLQETQYF. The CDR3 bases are TGCAGTGCCCCCCGGGCCAGACTACAAGAGACCCAGTACTTC.

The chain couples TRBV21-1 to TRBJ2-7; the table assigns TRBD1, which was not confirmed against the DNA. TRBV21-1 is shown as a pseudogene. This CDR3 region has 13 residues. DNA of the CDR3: TGTGCCAGCCAGGGGAAAAGCTCCTACGAGCAGTACTTC. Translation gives CASQGKSSYEQYF.